This TCR beta chain derives from a study of PD-1 blockade in classical Hodgkin lymphoma. Notes on the study in general: CD8+ TCR diversity did not rise significantly by C4D1, unlike CD4+. Partial responders and progressors had significantly lower baseline TCR diversity. Whatever underlies the repertoire differences (possibly disease activity or prior therapy) remains undefined.

The table came from immunoSEQ multiplex PCR; TCRdb's copy has only in-frame clones and leaves some out. The sample consists of about 28,000 clones, approximately 80% of them appearing once. Worth noting for this clone: Its specificity is unknown.

Relapse was seen in all patients after autologous stem cell transplantation, and brentuximab vedotin exposure was variable. The CDR3 spans 15 residues. V was trimmed by 7 bases and J by 8 bases, leaving 18 bases between them. CDR1 LNHDA and CDR2 SQIVND come from the germline V gene (reference sequence). This clonotype was sampled from a human donor with classical Hodgkin lymphoma. The V gene is TRBV19, the J gene TRBJ1-6, with D tentatively TRBD1 (5 bases). The material was peripheral blood mononuclear cells (PBMCs), obtained before the second cycle of nivolumab. CDR3 DNA: TGTGCCAGTACCCCCGTGGGGGGACTTGATTCACCCCTCCACTTT. It specifies CASTPVGGLDSPLHF.